This is a list of T cell receptor beta chains from one sample in a study of Ad26.COV2.S vaccination and SARS-CoV-2 variants. Repertoires were generated with immunoSEQ multiplex PCR, while TCRdb's copy carries only in-frame clones and drops some. The sample lists a few hundred thousand clones; around nine tenths were seen once. Specimen: peripheral blood, collected in a trial of Ad26.COV2.S vaccine versus placebo. These receptors were obtained from a person aged 18-60 years who received the Ad26.COV2.S COVID-19 vaccine or a placebo. CDR3s include the opening cysteine and the closing phenylalanine or tryptophan. D genes are given only for firm matches. Clone size is stated in some rows and not others, as once, few, many or a class when expanded.

>NA|TRBV6-2/TRBV6-3|15|TRBJ2-2|once
CASSYSREFDGELFF
TGTGCCAGCAGTTATAGCCGGGAATTCGACGGGGAGCTGTTTTTT
>NA|TRBV19|13|TRBJ2-5|NA
CASSIAVQETQYF
TGTGCCAGTAGTATAGCGGTTCAAGAGACCCAGTACTTC
>TRBD1|TRBV7-2|15|TRBJ2-5|NA
CASSWDRGLGETQYF
TGTGCCAGCAGCTGGGACAGGGGGCTGGGAGAGACCCAGTACTTC
>NA|TRBV6-5|11|TRBJ2-7|NA
CASQRSHEQYF
TGTGCCAGTCAGCGAAGTCACGAGCAGTACTTC
>NA|TRBV19|15|TRBJ2-3|NA
CASSIYGDPTDTQYF
TGTGCCAGTAGTATTTACGGGGACCCCACAGATACGCAGTATTTT
>TRBD1|TRBV6-1|16|TRBJ2-3|NA
CASSEGHDRESDTQYF
TGTGCCAGCAGTGAAGGACATGACAGGGAGTCAGATACGCAGTATTTT
>NA|TRBV9|15|TRBJ1-4|NA
CASSARSATNEKLFF
TGTGCCAGCAGCGCCCGAAGTGCAACTAATGAAAAACTGTTTTTT
>NA|TRBV5-1|14|TRBJ1-1|NA
CASRPRGEATEAFF
TGCGCCAGCAGACCGAGGGGGGAGGCAACTGAAGCTTTCTTT
>NA|TRBV7-3|14|TRBJ1-2|NA
CASSLGARDPGYTF
TGTGCCAGCAGCTTGGGCGCTCGAGATCCCGGCTACACCTTC
>NA|TRBV19|14|TRBJ1-4|NA
CASSRTATNEKLFF
TGTGCCAGTAGTCGGACAGCAACTAATGAAAAACTGTTTTTT
>NA|TRBV5-4|16|TRBJ2-3|NA
CASSDIRQLSTDTQYF
TGTGCCAGCAGCGACATCAGACAGCTTAGCACAGATACGCAGTATTTT
>NA|TRBV29-1|11|TRBJ1-2|few
CSAGTSNGYTF
TGCAGCGCTGGGACAAGTAATGGCTACACCTTC
>TRBD1|TRBV30|16|TRBJ1-6|few
CAWKGQGVSYNSPLHF
TGTGCCTGGAAGGGACAGGGGGTATCCTATAATTCACCCCTCCACTTT
>NA|TRBV19|16|TRBJ1-6|NA
CASSSDRSSYNSPLHF
TGTGCCAGTAGTAGCGACAGGAGCTCCTATAATTCACCCCTCCACTTT
>TRBD1|TRBV13|15|TRBJ2-1|NA
CASSLVGGAYNEQFF
TGTGCCAGCAGCTTAGTAGGGGGCGCATACAATGAGCAGTTCTTC
>NA|TRBV6-4|15|TRBJ1-2|NA
CASRPDHGGGYGYTF
TGTGCCAGCAGGCCAGACCACGGCGGGGGCTATGGCTACACCTTC
>NA|TRBV2|13|TRBJ2-5|NA
CASSVNKGETQYF
TGTGCCAGCAGTGTCAACAAGGGTGAGACCCAGTACTTC
>TRBD1|TRBV13|14|TRBJ1-6|NA
CASRQRTGNSPLHF
TGTGCCAGCAGACAAAGGACAGGGAATTCACCCCTCCACTTT
>NA|TRBV29-1|13|TRBJ1-2|NA
CSVVLALDYGYTF
TGCAGCGTTGTTCTGGCCTTAGACTATGGCTACACCTTC
>TRBD1|TRBV6-5|14|TRBJ1-2|NA
CASRLPGQGFPYTF
TGTGCCAGCAGATTACCGGGACAGGGGTTCCCTTACACCTTC
>NA|TRBV5-4|13|TRBJ2-1|few
CASSPDSYNEQFF
TGTGCCAGCAGCCCGGACTCATACAATGAGCAGTTCTTC
>NA|TRBV5-1|16|TRBJ2-7|NA
CASSDELRGLASEQYF
TGCGCCAGCAGCGACGAATTAAGGGGGTTGGCGTCCGAGCAGTACTTC
>TRBD2|TRBV18|18|TRBJ2-1|NA
CASSPRNSGGAKVAEQFF
TGTGCCAGCTCACCACGTAATAGCGGGGGGGCCAAGGTCGCTGAGCAGTTCTTC
>TRBD1|TRBV5-1|14|TRBJ1-1|NA
CASSFDRGRTEAFF
TGCGCCAGCAGCTTCGACAGGGGGCGAACTGAAGCTTTCTTT
>TRBD1|TRBV7-9|16|TRBJ1-2|once
CASTKPGQGVVYGYTF
TGTGCCAGCACCAAACCAGGGCAGGGGGTGGTCTATGGCTACACCTTC
>TRBD2|TRBV12-3/TRBV12-4|12|TRBJ2-1|NA
CASGASGGEQFF
TGTGCCAGCGGCGCGTCGGGGGGTGAGCAGTTCTTC
>TRBD1|TRBV9|15|TRBJ2-1|few
CASSPRDRTYNEQFF
TGTGCCAGCAGCCCTCGGGACAGAACTTACAATGAGCAGTTCTTC
>NA|TRBV6-6|15|TRBJ1-1|once
CASNPRQVMNTEAFF
TGTGCCAGCAACCCCCGACAGGTTATGAACACTGAAGCTTTCTTT
>TRBD1|TRBV6-5|12|TRBJ2-1|NA
CATKQGINEQFF
TGTGCCACCAAACAGGGGATCAATGAGCAGTTCTTC
>NA|TRBV12-3/TRBV12-4|12|TRBJ1-1|NA
CASSATRAEAFF
TGTGCCAGCAGTGCCACACGTGCGGAAGCTTTCTTT
>NA|TRBV5-5|12|TRBJ2-7|once
CASSSKSYEQYF
TGTGCCAGCAGCTCTAAATCTTACGAGCAGTACTTC
>TRBD1|TRBV7-2|18|TRBJ1-6|NA
CASRMTGVVYSYNSPLHF
TGTGCCAGCAGGATGACAGGGGTGGTCTACTCCTATAATTCACCCCTCCACTTT
>TRBD2|TRBV2|17|TRBJ2-5|NA
CASSELSSGGPPETQYF
TGTGCCAGCAGCGAATTATCTAGCGGGGGGCCCCCGGAGACCCAGTACTTC
>TRBD1|TRBV19|12|TRBJ2-7|NA
CASTGGEGEQYF
TGTGCCAGCACAGGGGGCGAGGGCGAGCAGTACTTC
>NA|TRBV6-5|14|TRBJ2-2|NA
CASRPRVNTGELFF
TGTGCCAGCAGGCCGCGGGTAAACACCGGGGAGCTGTTTTTT
>TRBD1|TRBV4-1|15|TRBJ1-1|NA
CASSSDRGMNTEAFF
TGCGCCAGCAGCTCAGACAGGGGGATGAACACTGAAGCTTTCTTT
>TRBD1|TRBV5-6|15|TRBJ1-4|NA
CASSFSDRGNEKLFF
TGTGCCAGCAGCTTCTCGGACAGGGGCAATGAAAAACTGTTTTTT
>TRBD1|TRBV19|15|TRBJ2-7|NA
CASSETTGGPYEQYF
TGTGCCAGTAGCGAGACGACAGGGGGGCCTTACGAGCAGTACTTC
>NA|TRBV7-2|15|TRBJ1-3|once
CASSLSGLTGNTIYF
TGTGCCAGCAGCTTGTCGGGGTTGACTGGAAACACCATATATTTT
>TRBD2|TRBV7-2|15|TRBJ2-3|NA
CASILAGVASDTQYF
TGTGCCAGCATCTTAGCGGGGGTCGCCTCAGATACGCAGTATTTT
>NA|TRBV3-1/TRBV3-2|11|TRBJ2-5|NA
CASSLKETQYF
TGTGCCAGCAGCCTCAAAGAGACCCAGTACTTC
>TRBD2|TRBV9|16|TRBJ2-2|NA
CASSVAAGANTGELFF
TGTGCCAGCAGCGTAGCAGCGGGGGCGAACACCGGGGAGCTGTTTTTT
>NA|TRBV12-3/TRBV12-4|13|TRBJ1-2|NA
CASSFVAGYGYTF
TGTGCCAGCAGTTTCGTGGCAGGCTATGGCTACACCTTC
>NA|TRBV16|15|TRBJ1-1|few
CASSQSEQVDTEAFF
TGTGCCAGCAGCCAATCGGAGCAGGTAGACACTGAAGCTTTCTTT
>NA|TRBV7-8|11|TRBJ2-5|NA
CASSSQGTQYF
TGTGCCAGCAGCTCCCAGGGGACCCAGTACTTC
>NA|TRBV30|13|TRBJ2-1|NA
CAWSVGGNNEQFF
TGTGCCTGGAGTGTAGGAGGTAACAATGAGCAGTTCTTC
>NA|TRBV5-4|15|TRBJ2-1|NA
CASSLTGSSYNEQFF
TGTGCCAGCAGCTTAACGGGGAGCTCCTACAATGAGCAGTTCTTC
>NA|TRBV5-8|16|TRBJ1-1|NA
CASSFWQATLNTEAFF
TGTGCCAGCAGCTTTTGGCAGGCGACCCTGAACACTGAAGCTTTCTTT
>NA|TRBV27|15|TRBJ1-4|NA
CASAALSATNEKLFF
TGTGCCAGCGCCGCCCTCAGCGCGACTAATGAAAAACTGTTTTTT
>TRBD1|TRBV12-3/TRBV12-4|13|TRBJ1-1|NA
CASSLGQGYLAFF
TGTGCCAGCAGTTTAGGACAGGGCTACTTGGCTTTCTTT
>TRBD2|TRBV7-9|16|TRBJ2-1|NA
CASSDPAGGTYNEQFF
TGTGCCAGCAGCGACCCCGCGGGGGGGACCTACAATGAGCAGTTCTTC
>TRBD1|TRBV27|15|TRBJ1-2|NA
CASSWDRESSDGYTF
TGTGCCAGCAGTTGGGACAGGGAATCTTCGGATGGCTACACCTTC
>NA|TRBV7-9|15|TRBJ1-2|NA
CASSLDFRGYYGYTF
TGTGCCAGCAGCTTAGATTTCAGGGGATACTATGGCTACACCTTC
>TRBD1|TRBV2|13|TRBJ1-2|NA
CASSMDRGDGYTF
TGTGCCAGCAGTATGGACAGGGGAGACGGCTACACCTTC
>NA|TRBV5-4|15|TRBJ2-1|NA
CASSLAGRPYNEQFF
TGTGCCAGCAGCTTGGCAGGGAGACCCTACAATGAGCAGTTCTTC
>NA|TRBV4-2|11|TRBJ1-2|once
CAALGNYGYTF
TGTGCCGCTCTTGGGAACTATGGCTACACCTTC
>TRBD1|TRBV6-5|14|TRBJ2-7|NA
CASSYSGGLYEQYF
TGTGCCAGCAGTTATTCAGGGGGCCTTTACGAGCAGTACTTC